This T cell receptor (beta chain) was observed in a study of cytomegalovirus exposure and HLA in healthy donors. The CDR3 covers 16 residues. Germline CDR1 SGHRS, CDR2 YFSETQ. V gave up 3 bases and J gave up 6 bases; unmatched junction bases: 9. Both 60 Vbeta primers and 13 Jbeta primers went into the PCR. Method: immunoSEQ multiplex PCR; TCRdb's copy keeps in-frame clones and lacks some. The sample lists approximately 170,000 clones, under 90% seen once, with around 1.5% in the top ten. The sequencing sample was made of PBMCs. V and J are TRBV5-1 and TRBJ1-4; TRBD1 matches 9 bases. The origin of this receptor is a male donor in good health and CMV-seronegative. This chain's CDR3 is CASSSWPGQGDEKLFF. CDR3 nucleotide sequence: TGCGCCAGCAGCTCCTGGCCGGGACAGGGAGATGAAAAACTGTTTTTT.